The rows below give T cell receptor beta chains drawn from one sample of a study of blood T cell repertoires in COVID-19. Sequencing was performed with immunoSEQ multiplex PCR; in TCRdb, only in-frame clones are kept and a portion is missing. This sample has approximately 210,000 clones, with 80% to 85% found just once. The sample comprised peripheral blood. The receptors were sampled from a man between 25 and 39 years old with active or convalescent COVID-19. Each CDR3 is given with its conserved first and last residue. Fields, in order: D gene, clone size, J gene, V gene, CDR3 protein, CDR3 DNA. The D gene is left open where the match is weak. A clone size is listed for some rows: how often the clone was seen (once, few, many), or a class if it is expanded.

D: .; size: .; J: TRBJ2-7; V: TRBV11-2; CDR3: CASSLAPDGDYEQYF; DNA: TGTGCCAGCAGCTTAGCCCCGGACGGGGACTACGAGCAGTACTTC
D: TRBD2; size: .; J: TRBJ2-5; V: TRBV25-1; CDR3: CASSEGSGLAGLETQYF; DNA: TGTGCCAGCAGTGAAGGTTCGGGACTAGCGGGATTGGAGACCCAGTACTTC
D: .; size: few; J: TRBJ1-5; V: TRBV19; CDR3: CASSQGGGISNQPQHF; DNA: TGTGCCAGCTCCCAAGGGGGGGGTATAAGCAATCAGCCCCAGCATTTT
D: .; size: .; J: TRBJ1-1; V: TRBV11-3; CDR3: CASSSRGGSAEAFF; DNA: TGTGCCAGCAGCTCGAGGGGGGGGAGTGCTGAAGCTTTCTTT
D: .; size: .; J: TRBJ2-7; V: TRBV4-2; CDR3: CASSLGGSSYEQYF; DNA: TGTGCCAGCAGCCTTGGTGGCAGTTCCTACGAGCAGTACTTC
D: .; size: .; J: TRBJ1-1; V: TRBV12-3/TRBV12-4; CDR3: CASTWRTEAFF; DNA: TGTGCCAGCACCTGGAGGACTGAAGCTTTCTTT
D: .; size: .; J: TRBJ1-2; V: TRBV15; CDR3: CATSRVRQADGYTF; DNA: TGTGCCACCAGCAGAGTCCGACAGGCCGATGGCTACACCTTC
D: .; size: .; J: TRBJ1-2; V: TRBV28; CDR3: CASTAGGANYGYTF; DNA: TGTGCCAGCACCGCGGGGGGGGCCAACTATGGCTACACCTTC
D: TRBD1; size: .; J: TRBJ1-6; V: TRBV5-1; CDR3: CASSAGQGANSPLHF; DNA: TGCGCCAGCAGCGCTGGACAGGGGGCGAATTCACCCCTCCACTTT
D: TRBD1; size: .; J: TRBJ2-7; V: TRBV7-9; CDR3: CASSFGTGRETYEQYF; DNA: TGTGCCAGCAGCTTCGGGACAGGGAGGGAAACCTACGAGCAGTACTTC
D: TRBD2; size: .; J: TRBJ2-3; V: TRBV10-3; CDR3: CAISECLSGSRSDTQYF; DNA: TGTGCCATCAGTGAGTGTTTGAGCGGGAGTCGCTCAGATACGCAGTATTTT
D: TRBD1; size: .; J: TRBJ2-7; V: TRBV4-3; CDR3: CASSLSRAGGYEQYF; DNA: TGCGCCAGCAGCCTCTCGCGGGCAGGGGGCTACGAGCAGTACTTC
D: .; size: few; J: TRBJ1-2; V: TRBV6-5; CDR3: CASRLPSSYGYTF; DNA: TGTGCCAGCAGACTACCGAGTAGCTATGGCTACACCTTC
D: .; size: .; J: TRBJ2-3; V: TRBV4-2; CDR3: CASSLQKTSTDTQYF; DNA: TGTGCCAGCAGCCTCCAAAAAACTAGCACAGATACGCAGTATTTT
D: TRBD1; size: .; J: TRBJ2-7; V: TRBV29-1; CDR3: CSVGQRTGSDEQYF; DNA: TGCAGCGTTGGTCAGAGGACAGGGTCAGACGAGCAGTACTTC
D: .; size: few; J: TRBJ1-1; V: TRBV2; CDR3: CASSVPGQMNTEAFF; DNA: TGTGCCAGCAGTGTTCCGGGACAAATGAACACTGAAGCTTTCTTT
D: .; size: .; J: TRBJ1-6; V: TRBV28; CDR3: CASSSSRQGGSPLHF; DNA: TGTGCCAGCAGTTCGTCGCGGCAGGGTGGGTCACCCCTCCACTTT
D: .; size: .; J: TRBJ2-3; V: TRBV6-5; CDR3: CASVRGLNTDTQYF; DNA: TGTGCCAGCGTTAGGGGACTGAACACAGATACGCAGTATTTT
D: .; size: .; J: TRBJ1-6; V: TRBV27; CDR3: CASSSGAMWQGGAPLHF; DNA: TGTGCCAGCAGTTCAGGGGCCATGTGGCAGGGTGGGGCACCCCTCCACTTT
D: .; size: once; J: TRBJ1-4; V: TRBV7-2; CDR3: CASSWSGVGEKLFF; DNA: TGTGCCAGCAGCTGGTCAGGGGTTGGAGAAAAACTGTTTTTT
D: .; size: few; J: TRBJ2-7; V: TRBV28; CDR3: CASSLYEQYF; DNA: TGTGCCAGCAGTCTCTACGAGCAGTACTTC
D: .; size: .; J: TRBJ2-5; V: TRBV18; CDR3: CASSPLRGQETQYF; DNA: TGTGCCAGCTCCCCGCTCAGGGGTCAAGAGACCCAGTACTTC
D: .; size: .; J: TRBJ2-3; V: TRBV23-1; CDR3: CASSQSWGTNTDTQYF; DNA: TGCGCCAGCAGTCAATCATGGGGCACCAACACAGATACGCAGTATTTT
D: TRBD1; size: .; J: TRBJ1-2; V: TRBV7-2; CDR3: CASSQGAGGYTF; DNA: TGTGCCAGCAGTCAGGGGGCGGGGGGCTACACCTTC
D: .; size: .; J: TRBJ2-5; V: TRBV18; CDR3: CASSPSYDGPTQYF; DNA: TGTGCCAGCTCACCCAGCTATGATGGGCCGACCCAGTACTTC
D: .; size: .; J: TRBJ1-6; V: TRBV11-2; CDR3: CASSFSVGNNSPLHF; DNA: TGTGCCAGCAGCTTCTCCGTCGGGAATAATTCACCCCTCCACTTT
D: TRBD2; size: .; J: TRBJ2-3; V: TRBV7-2; CDR3: CASSYVGGDTQYF; DNA: TGTGCCAGCAGCTATGTGGGGGGGGATACGCAGTATTTT
D: .; size: .; J: TRBJ1-1; V: TRBV11-2; CDR3: CASSPLLVPSTEAFF; DNA: TGTGCCAGCAGCCCGCTCCTAGTTCCGAGCACTGAAGCTTTCTTT
D: TRBD2; size: .; J: TRBJ2-1; V: TRBV4-1; CDR3: CASSQGLAGANEQFF; DNA: TGCGCCAGCAGCCAAGGACTAGCGGGAGCCAATGAGCAGTTCTTC
D: TRBD1; size: .; J: TRBJ1-4; V: TRBV5-4; CDR3: CASSSVGQGGEKLFF; DNA: TGTGCCAGCAGCTCCGTGGGACAGGGCGGTGAAAAACTGTTTTTT
D: .; size: .; J: TRBJ2-6; V: TRBV5-1; CDR3: CASSLAEVSGANVLTF; DNA: TGCGCCAGCAGCTTGGCGGAGGTATCTGGGGCCAACGTCCTGACTTTC
D: .; size: .; J: TRBJ2-1; V: TRBV12-3/TRBV12-4; CDR3: CASSYRQNNEQFF; DNA: TGTGCCAGCAGTTATCGTCAGAACAATGAGCAGTTCTTC
D: .; size: .; J: TRBJ2-3; V: TRBV27; CDR3: CASSLAGTDTQYF; DNA: TGTGCCAGCAGTTTGGCGGGAACAGATACGCAGTATTTT
D: TRBD1; size: .; J: TRBJ2-3; V: TRBV6-5; CDR3: CAAGGRGDTQYF; DNA: TGTGCCGCAGGGGGACGTGGGGATACGCAGTATTTT
D: TRBD1; size: .; J: TRBJ2-5; V: TRBV2; CDR3: CASSESGTGGTQYF; DNA: TGTGCCAGCAGTGAATCCGGGACAGGGGGGACCCAGTACTTC
D: .; size: once; J: TRBJ1-2; V: TRBV21-1; CDR3: CASLQRKNYGYTF; DNA: TGTGCCAGCCTCCAGAGGAAGAACTATGGCTACACCTTC
D: TRBD1; size: .; J: TRBJ2-3; V: TRBV7-6; CDR3: CASSLYRDRGYTDTQYF; DNA: TGTGCCAGCAGCCTTTACCGGGACAGGGGCTACACAGATACGCAGTATTTT
D: .; size: .; J: TRBJ1-5; V: TRBV24-1; CDR3: CATSGQNQPQHF; DNA: TGTGCCACCAGTGGGCAGAATCAGCCCCAGCATTTT
D: .; size: .; J: TRBJ2-3; V: TRBV2; CDR3: CASLFTDTQYF; DNA: TGTGCCAGCCTGTTCACAGATACGCAGTATTTT
D: .; size: .; J: TRBJ2-3; V: TRBV2; CDR3: CASSQQGTRTDTQYF; DNA: TGTGCCAGCAGTCAACAGGGGACTAGGACAGATACGCAGTATTTT